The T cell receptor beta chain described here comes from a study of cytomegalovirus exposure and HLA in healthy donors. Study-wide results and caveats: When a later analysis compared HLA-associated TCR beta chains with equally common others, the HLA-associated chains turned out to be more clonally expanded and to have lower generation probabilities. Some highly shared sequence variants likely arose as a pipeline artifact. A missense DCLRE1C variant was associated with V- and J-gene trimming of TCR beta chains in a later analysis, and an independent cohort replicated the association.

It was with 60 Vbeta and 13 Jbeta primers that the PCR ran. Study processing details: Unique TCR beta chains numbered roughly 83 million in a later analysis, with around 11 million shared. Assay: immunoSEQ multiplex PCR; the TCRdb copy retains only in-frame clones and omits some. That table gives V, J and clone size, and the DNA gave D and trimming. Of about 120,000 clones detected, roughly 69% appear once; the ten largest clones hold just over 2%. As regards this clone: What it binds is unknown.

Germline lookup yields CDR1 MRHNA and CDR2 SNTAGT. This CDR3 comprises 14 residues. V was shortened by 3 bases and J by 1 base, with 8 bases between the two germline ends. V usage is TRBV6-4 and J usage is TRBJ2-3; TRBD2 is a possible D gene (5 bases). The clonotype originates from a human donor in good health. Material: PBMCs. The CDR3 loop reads CASSEVGGTDTQYF. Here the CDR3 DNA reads TGTGCCAGCAGTGAGGTCGGGGGCACAGATACGCAGTATTTT.